The 10 T cell receptor beta chains below were found in one sample sequenced in a study of blood T cell repertoires in COVID-19. The protocol was immunoSEQ multiplex PCR, while the TCRdb copy is restricted to in-frame clones and leaves out a portion. The table has some 150,000 clones, just under 85% seen once. Sequences were obtained from PBMCs or T cells enriched from blood (not recorded which). The receptors come from a man over 45 who had recovered from COVID-19.

The chain recombines TRBV4-3 with TRBJ1-6; D perhaps matches TRBD1 (5 bases). There are 13 residues in the CDR3. Trimming left V 1 base short and J 13 bases short, with 11 bases between. Germline V gene lookup returns CDR1 LGHNA and CDR2 YSLEER. Here the CDR3 DNA reads TGCGCCAGCAGCCAAGCGGACCCAGGGCCCCTCCACTTT. Translating it yields CASSQADPGPLHF.

The V call is TRBV5-1, the J call TRBJ2-5, with TRBD2 matching over 11 bases. The CDR3 consists of 14 residues. Germline CDR1 is SGHRS and CDR2 is YFSETQ. V lost 3 bases, J lost 4 bases, and 2 bases stayed unmatched. The CDR3 DNA follows: TGCGCCAGCAGCTCTAGCGGGGGGACAGAGACCCAGTACTTC. It is translated as CASSSSGGTETQYF.

In regard to this clone: Other DNA sequences from this sample encode an identical CDR3 as well. The V call is TRBV5-1, the J call TRBJ2-1, with 8 bases aligning to TRBD1. This CDR3 has 16 residues. After removal of 0 bases from V and 2 bases from J, the junction contained 4 bases not matched to a gene. Looked up from germline, CDR1 is SGHRS and CDR2 is YFSETQ. CDR3 coding DNA: TGCGCCAGCAGCTTGGCCCGGACAGGGCCCTACAATGAGCAGTTCTTC. Residues: CASSLARTGPYNEQFF. The whole variable domain, filled in from reference TRBV5-1 and TRBJ2-1, reads KAGVTQTPRYLIKTRGQQVTLSCSPISGHRSVSWYQQTPGQGLQFLFEYFSETQRNKGNFPGRFSGRQFSNSRSEMNVSTLELGDSALYLCASSLARTGPYNEQFFGPGTRLTVL.

This clone came up once. The gene calls are TRBV11-2 and TRBJ1-2; TRBD1 matches 8 bases. The V and J ends lost 5 bases and 6 bases, in that order; junction bases with no gene match: 8. CDR3 length: 14 amino acids. Germline V gene data show CDR1 as SGHAT and CDR2 as FQNNGV. This CDR3 reads CASSRTTGADGYTF. Written as DNA, the CDR3 is TGTGCCAGCAGCCGAACGACAGGGGCGGATGGCTACACCTTC.

Comment on this clone: One end of the junction varies from germline; a read error may be responsible. V is TRBV6-1 and J is TRBJ1-5, with D hard to call. The CDR3 loop spans 16 amino acids. The germline gives CDR1 MNHNS, CDR2 SASEGT. The CDR3 DNA is TGTGCCAGTAGTGCCCGTGAGTGGTATAGCAATCAGCCCCAGCATTTT. Its protein is CASSAREWYSNQPQHF.

The CDR3 DNA follows: TGTGCCAGCAGCTTGAGAAACAGCAACTATGGCTACACCTTC. This codes for CASSLRNSNYGYTF. V is TRBV5-4 and J is TRBJ1-2, with unresolved D. The CDR3 consists of 14 residues. V was clipped by 1 base and J by 2 bases, with 9 bases between them. In germline, CDR1 is SGHNT, CDR2 YYREEE (reference sequence).

This clone has just one count. This chain joins TRBV23-1 and TRBJ1-3; TRBD1 aligns across 11 bases. TRBV23-1 falls under the ORF class, with uncertain function. This CDR3 has 15 amino acids. Trimming took 6 bases from V and 5 from J; bases not matched to a gene: 6. In nucleotides, the CDR3 is TGCGCCAGCAGGGCGGGACAGGGGGAAAGAAACACCATATATTTT. Encoded protein: CASRAGQGERNTIYF.

This clone has a single count. The chain employs TRBV6-6 and TRBJ1-5, with a weak D call TRBD1 (5 bases). The CDR3 covers 14 residues. The germline CDR1 and CDR2 sequences are MNHNY and SVGAGI (reference sequence). V was cut by 2 bases and J by 1 base, with 6 bases left in between. CDR3: CASSYKGSNQPQHF. The CDR3 region has the DNA TGTGCCAGCAGTTACAAGGGGAGCAATCAGCCCCAGCATTTT.

V and J are TRBV2 and TRBJ2-7; 8 bases map to TRBD2. The length of the CDR3 is 15 residues. The V segment lost 6 bases and the J segment 0 bases; nucleotides outside the gene matches: 7. In germline, CDR1 is SNHLY, CDR2 FYNNEI. This CDR3 is CASRGGRGASYEQYF. Here the CDR3 DNA reads TGTGCCAGCAGGGGGGGGCGGGGGGCCTCCTACGAGCAGTACTTC.

J is TRBJ2-7 and V is TRBV19, with D maybe TRBD1 (5 bases). The CDR3 loop spans 13 amino acids. V shed 3 bases and J shed 5 bases, with 11 bases lying between them. CDR1 is LNHDA and CDR2 is SQIVND in the germline V gene (reference sequence). The CDR3: CASSMKGIHEQYF. CDR3 nucleotides: TGTGCCAGTAGTATGAAGGGGATCCACGAGCAGTACTTC.